This TCR beta chain appears in the sequencing data of a study of Graves' ophthalmopathy and Graves' hyperthyroidism. Enrollment excluded any patients with other autoimmune diseases, uncontrolled infections, pregnancy or lactation. The CDR3 runs to 16 residues. From germline, CDR1 is DFQATT and CDR2 SNEGSKA (reference sequence). V lost 2 bases, J lost 2 bases, and 15 bases lay in between. RNA transcripts provided the template for amplifying TCR beta CDR3 regions. RT-PCR was first run with HTBI primers, then multiplex PCR in a second round. Via MiXCR, TCRdb re-called the multiplex PCR reads, giving one row per CDR3 protein. The data contain about 1.2 million distinct CDR3 sequences, about 35% of them singletons.

The clonotype comes from an adult man with Graves' hyperthyroidism. The genes are TRBV20-1 and TRBJ2-2; tentatively, D is TRBD2 (5 bases). The source material was peripheral blood or thyroid tissue (not recorded which). CDR3 region: CSARRGPSGNTGELFF. In nucleotides, the CDR3 is TGCAGTGCTAGACGCGGGCCGAGCGGCAACACCGGGGAGCTGTTTTTT.